This is a list of T cell receptor beta chains from one sample in a study of blood T cell repertoires in COVID-19. Libraries were prepared by immunoSEQ multiplex PCR; TCRdb keeps only in-frame clonotypes and omits some of them. Among a few hundred thousand clones listed, approximately 86% were seen once. Sequences were obtained from PBMCs or T cells enriched from blood (not recorded which). These receptors were taken from a woman aged 45 to 65 with acute COVID-19. Both conserved end residues are part of each CDR3. Each record gives: D gene, V gene, J gene, CDR3 protein, CDR3 DNA. The D gene is left open where the match is weak.

D gene: TRBD2
V gene: TRBV19
J gene: TRBJ2-6
CDR3 protein: CASTPGRVSGANVLTF
CDR3 DNA: TGTGCCAGTACCCCAGGGAGGGTATCAGGGGCCAACGTCCTGACTTTC

D gene: NA
V gene: TRBV28
J gene: TRBJ1-4
CDR3 protein: CASSLMGGTNEKLFF
CDR3 DNA: TGTGCCAGCAGTTTAATGGGGGGAACTAATGAAAAACTGTTTTTT

D gene: TRBD2
V gene: TRBV28
J gene: TRBJ2-3
CDR3 protein: CASSFGTRRRDTQYF
CDR3 DNA: TGTGCCAGCAGTTTTGGGACTAGGAGGCGGGATACGCAGTATTTT

D gene: NA
V gene: TRBV19
J gene: TRBJ2-1
CDR3 protein: CASSIGDINEQFF
CDR3 DNA: TGTGCCAGTAGTATAGGAGACATCAATGAGCAGTTCTTC

D gene: NA
V gene: TRBV28
J gene: TRBJ1-5
CDR3 protein: CASSLRGVFRNQPQHF
CDR3 DNA: TGTGCCAGCAGTTTACGGGGGGTGTTTCGCAATCAGCCCCAGCATTTT

D gene: TRBD2
V gene: TRBV30
J gene: TRBJ2-5
CDR3 protein: CASDVPSGAQETQYF
CDR3 DNA: TGTGCCTCGGATGTCCCTAGCGGCGCCCAAGAGACCCAGTACTTC

D gene: NA
V gene: TRBV5-1
J gene: TRBJ2-1
CDR3 protein: CASSYRGSGSSYNEQFF
CDR3 DNA: TGCGCCAGCAGCTACCGGGGTAGCGGAAGCTCCTACAATGAGCAGTTCTTC

D gene: TRBD2
V gene: TRBV2
J gene: TRBJ2-3
CDR3 protein: CASSWTSGDNTQYF
CDR3 DNA: TGTGCCAGCAGTTGGACTAGCGGGGATAATACGCAGTATTTT

D gene: TRBD1
V gene: TRBV4-1
J gene: TRBJ1-2
CDR3 protein: CASSQAIGTVRGYYGYTF
CDR3 DNA: TGCGCCAGCAGCCAGGCGATTGGGACAGTAAGGGGCTATTATGGCTACACCTTC

D gene: TRBD1
V gene: TRBV7-9
J gene: TRBJ1-6
CDR3 protein: CASSFGQGVGSPLHF
CDR3 DNA: TGTGCCAGCAGTTTCGGACAGGGGGTTGGTTCACCCCTCCACTTT